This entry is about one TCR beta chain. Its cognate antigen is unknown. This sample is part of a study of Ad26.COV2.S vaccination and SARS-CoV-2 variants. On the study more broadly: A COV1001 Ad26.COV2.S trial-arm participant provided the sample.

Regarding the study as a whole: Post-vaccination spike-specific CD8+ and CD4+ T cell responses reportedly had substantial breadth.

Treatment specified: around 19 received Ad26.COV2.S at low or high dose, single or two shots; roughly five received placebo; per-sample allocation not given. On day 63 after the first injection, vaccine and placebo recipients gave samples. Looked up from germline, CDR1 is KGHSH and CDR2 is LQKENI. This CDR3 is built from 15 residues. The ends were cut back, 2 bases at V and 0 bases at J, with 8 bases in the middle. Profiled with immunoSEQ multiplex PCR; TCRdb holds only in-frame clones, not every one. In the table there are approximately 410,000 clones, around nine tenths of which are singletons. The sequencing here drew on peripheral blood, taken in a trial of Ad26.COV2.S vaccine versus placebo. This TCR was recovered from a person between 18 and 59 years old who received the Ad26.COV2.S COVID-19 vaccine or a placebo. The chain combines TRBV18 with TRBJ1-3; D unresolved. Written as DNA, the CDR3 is TGTGCCAGCTCACCAGCCAGGAACTCTGGAAACACCATATATTTT. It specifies CASSPARNSGNTIYF.